Listed below are T cell receptor beta chains from one sample, sequenced in a study of blood T cell repertoires in COVID-19. TCRdb's table, derived via immunoSEQ multiplex PCR, lists solely in-frame clones and lacks some. The sample lists more than 200,000 clones, 85% to 90% seen once, with about 1.5% in the top ten. The sequencing sample was made of PBMCs or T cells enriched from blood (not recorded which). The source is a woman in her 50s who had recovered from COVID-19. Both conserved end residues are part of each CDR3. Fields, in order: J gene, V gene, clone size, D gene, CDR3 DNA, CDR3 protein. D genes are given only for firm matches. The size of a clone is reported for some rows only, either as once, few or many, or as a class for expanded clones.

TRBJ1-1 TRBV28 - - TGTGCCAGCAGCGTCGGGGACACTGAAGCTTTCTTT CASSVGDTEAFF
TRBJ2-7 TRBV28 - TRBD2 TGTGCCAGCAGTTTGCGCCTCGGACTAGCGGGAGGACAATCAGCCTACGAGCAGTACTTC CASSLRLGLAGGQSAYEQYF
TRBJ2-3 TRBV7-2 - - TGTGCCAGCAGCTTAAGGGGGGGACCCGACAGGCGGGGCACAGATACGCAGTATTTT CASSLRGGPDRRGTDTQYF
TRBJ1-6 TRBV5-5 - - TGTGCCAGCAGCTTGCAACAGACGATTCCTAATTCACCCCTCCACTTT CASSLQQTIPNSPLHF
TRBJ2-7 TRBV18 - TRBD2 TGTGCCAGCTCACCACCGAGCGGGAGGGCCTATCGCGAGCAGTACTTC CASSPPSGRAYREQYF
TRBJ1-1 TRBV19 - - TGTGCCAGTAGGAGTGGGCAGGGTCATTCTGAGGAAGCTTTCTTT CASRSGQGHSEEAFF
TRBJ1-2 TRBV18 - - TGTGCCAGCTCAGGGGGGGCAAACTATGGCTACACCTTC CASSGGANYGYTF
TRBJ2-1 TRBV7-9 - - TGTGCCGGACTGAGTGGGGGGTCCTACAATGAGCAGTTCTTC CAGLSGGSYNEQFF
TRBJ2-2 TRBV28 - TRBD2 TGTGCCAGCAGTTACCCGGGACTAGCCCATAGGTGGTTCGTTTCGAACACCGGGGAGCTGTTTTTT CASSYPGLAHRWFVSNTGELFF
TRBJ2-2 TRBV28 - - TGTGCCAGCAGTTCAGACAGCCAGGCAGGGTGGAACACCGGGGAGCTGTTTTTT CASSSDSQAGWNTGELFF
TRBJ2-7 TRBV29-1 - - TGCAGCGTTGAGGGGAGTAACGAGCAGTACTTC CSVEGSNEQYF
TRBJ2-5 TRBV4-1 - - TGCGCCAGCAGCCAAGATCTTGGCTCCTGGAGTGAGACCCAGTACTTC CASSQDLGSWSETQYF
TRBJ1-1 TRBV3-1/TRBV3-2 - - TGTGCCAGCAGCCAGAGTGACAGGCTAATGAACACTGAAGCTTTCTTT CASSQSDRLMNTEAFF
TRBJ2-5 TRBV5-1 - TRBD2 TGCGCCAGCAGCTTGGAGGGACTAGCGGGAAAAGAGACCCAGTACTTC CASSLEGLAGKETQYF
TRBJ1-2 TRBV30 - - TGTGCCTGGAGTGTACCCGGAGTGGATGGCTACACCTTC CAWSVPGVDGYTF
TRBJ1-2 TRBV13 - TRBD1 TGTGCCAGCAGCTTAGTGGACAGGAGATCGTATGGCTACACCTTC CASSLVDRRSYGYTF
TRBJ2-1 TRBV18 few - TGTGCCAGCTCACCAACGGAGGGGAGGCATGAGCAGTTCTTC CASSPTEGRHEQFF
TRBJ2-7 TRBV28 few TRBD2 TGTGCCAGCAGTTTAGAGGGACTAGCGCGGGAGCAGTACTTC CASSLEGLAREQYF
TRBJ2-1 TRBV7-2 - TRBD2 TGTGCCAGAGGGAAGACGGGGGGGTTCTTC CARGKTGGFF
TRBJ2-1 TRBV20-1 - TRBD2 TGCAGTGCTAGTATACGGAGCGGGGGGTACTCCTACAATGAGCAGTTCTTC CSASIRSGGYSYNEQFF
TRBJ1-1 TRBV28 - - TGTGCCAGCAAAAAGCCCAGGGGATTGAACACTGAAGCTTTCTTT CASKKPRGLNTEAFF
TRBJ2-7 TRBV3-1/TRBV3-2 - TRBD1 TGTGCCAGCAGCCAATGGGGACAGGGGGACGAGCAGTACTTC CASSQWGQGDEQYF
TRBJ2-1 TRBV7-9 - TRBD2 TGTGCCAGCAGCTTAGATAATATTAGGACTAGCCTCGTGTTCTTC CASSLDNIRTSLVFF
TRBJ1-5 TRBV28 - - TGTGCCAGCAGTTTCTCAGGGAACAATCAGCCCCAGCATTTT CASSFSGNNQPQHF
TRBJ1-2 TRBV11-2 - - TGTGCCAGCAGCTTAGATCTTTCACTGAGATATGGCTACACCTTC CASSLDLSLRYGYTF
TRBJ2-4 TRBV3-1/TRBV3-2 once TRBD2 TGTGCCAGCAGCCAAGATCTGCTAGCGGGCGGCCCAAGCACCAAAAACATTCAGTACTTC CASSQDLLAGGPSTKNIQYF
TRBJ1-3 TRBV19 - - TGTGCCAGTAGTATAGCGGGCAGGGACTCTGGAAACACCATATATTTT CASSIAGRDSGNTIYF
TRBJ2-3 TRBV27 once - TGTGCCAGCAGTACACTGACCCGGAGGCAGTATTTT CASSTLTRRQYF
TRBJ2-1 TRBV28 once - TGTGCCAGCAGTCTCATAGAGGGTGAGCAGTTCTTC CASSLIEGEQFF
TRBJ1-5 TRBV6-5 - - TGTGCCAGCAGGAGGGCCCACGGGTCGGATCAGCCCCAGCATTTT CASRRAHGSDQPQHF
TRBJ1-5 TRBV6-1 - - TGTGCCAGCAGTGAATCGTGGGCCCCCAATCAGCCCCAGCATTTT CASSESWAPNQPQHF
TRBJ1-2 TRBV28 - - TGTGCCAGCAGTTCAGACAGCCTGAAGGGCTACACCTTC CASSSDSLKGYTF
TRBJ2-4 TRBV29-1 - TRBD1 TGCAGCGTTGCCGGGGAAGAGACAGGGATTGGTGGCATTCAGTACTTC CSVAGEETGIGGIQYF
TRBJ2-3 TRBV19 - TRBD2 TGTGCCAGTAGTTTTGGGTCTACTGCGGGAGTGGCAGATACGCAGTATTTT CASSFGSTAGVADTQYF
TRBJ1-4 TRBV6-2/TRBV6-3 once - TGTGCCAGCAGCCTCCAGGCGAACCTTTATAATGAAAAACTGTTTTTT CASSLQANLYNEKLFF
TRBJ1-2 TRBV3-1/TRBV3-2 - - TGTGCCAGCAGCCAAGGTACAGGTCGTAACTATGGCTACACCTTC CASSQGTGRNYGYTF
TRBJ2-7 TRBV28 - TRBD2 TGTGCCAGCAGTTTATCCGGGAGGGCCTACGAGCAGTACTTC CASSLSGRAYEQYF
TRBJ2-1 TRBV19 few TRBD2 TGTGCCACTGCGATCGACTGGACTAGCGGGAGGGGCTCCTACAATGAGCAGTTCTTC CATAIDWTSGRGSYNEQFF
TRBJ1-1 TRBV2 - - TGTGCCAGATCGTCTAATCAGGGGTCCACTGAAGCTTTCTTT CARSSNQGSTEAFF
TRBJ1-6 TRBV18 - TRBD1 TGTGCCAGCTCACCAAACCGAGGACAGGGGGCTTATTCACCCCTCCACTTT CASSPNRGQGAYSPLHF
TRBJ1-3 TRBV5-4 - - TGTGCCAGCAGCTTGGGACAGACCGGAAACACCATATATTTT CASSLGQTGNTIYF
TRBJ2-1 TRBV27 - TRBD2 TGTGCCAGCAGTCCAAATGTGCGGGAGAACTCCTACAATGAGCAGTTCTTC CASSPNVRENSYNEQFF
TRBJ2-2 TRBV5-1 - - TGCGCCAGCAGCACAGGGGAGGTCGGCGGGGAGCTGTTTTTT CASSTGEVGGELFF
TRBJ2-7 TRBV5-4 - TRBD1 TGTGCCAGCAAACCCGGGACAGGGGCCAACTACGAGCAGTACTTC CASKPGTGANYEQYF
TRBJ2-7 TRBV2 - TRBD2 TGTGCCAGCAGTGTAGGAGCGGGAGACAACGAGCAGTACTTC CASSVGAGDNEQYF
TRBJ2-6 TRBV9 - - TGTGCCAGCAGCGTAGGAGTCTCTGGGGCCAACGTCCTGACTTTC CASSVGVSGANVLTF
TRBJ2-1 TRBV19 few - TGTGCCAGTAGTGGAGTAGGCGCGACCTCCTACAATGAGCAGTTCTTC CASSGVGATSYNEQFF
TRBJ1-5 TRBV27 - TRBD1 TGTGCCAGCAGTGCAGGGACAGGGGCAAATCAGCCCCAGCATTTT CASSAGTGANQPQHF